The TCR beta chain described here comes from a study of shared clonotypes between healthy human individuals. The ends were cut back, 3 bases at V and 6 bases at J, with 13 bases in the middle. Germline loops: CDR1 GTSNPN, CDR2 SVGIG (reference sequence). The CDR3 has 13 amino acids. TCRdb's table, derived via immunoSEQ multiplex PCR, lists solely in-frame clones and lacks some. The repertoire holds 2 million to 3 million clones, around 94% seen once, with over 0.12% in the top ten. The genes are TRBV30 and TRBJ2-3, with D perhaps matching TRBD1 (6 bases). The sample was naive CD4+ T cells sorted from blood. Described subset: CD45RA+ positively selected. The clonotype was recovered from a young man in good health. CDR3 loop: CAWSDRRWDTQYF. In DNA form, the CDR3 reads TGTGCCTGGAGCGACAGGAGATGGGATACGCAGTATTTT.